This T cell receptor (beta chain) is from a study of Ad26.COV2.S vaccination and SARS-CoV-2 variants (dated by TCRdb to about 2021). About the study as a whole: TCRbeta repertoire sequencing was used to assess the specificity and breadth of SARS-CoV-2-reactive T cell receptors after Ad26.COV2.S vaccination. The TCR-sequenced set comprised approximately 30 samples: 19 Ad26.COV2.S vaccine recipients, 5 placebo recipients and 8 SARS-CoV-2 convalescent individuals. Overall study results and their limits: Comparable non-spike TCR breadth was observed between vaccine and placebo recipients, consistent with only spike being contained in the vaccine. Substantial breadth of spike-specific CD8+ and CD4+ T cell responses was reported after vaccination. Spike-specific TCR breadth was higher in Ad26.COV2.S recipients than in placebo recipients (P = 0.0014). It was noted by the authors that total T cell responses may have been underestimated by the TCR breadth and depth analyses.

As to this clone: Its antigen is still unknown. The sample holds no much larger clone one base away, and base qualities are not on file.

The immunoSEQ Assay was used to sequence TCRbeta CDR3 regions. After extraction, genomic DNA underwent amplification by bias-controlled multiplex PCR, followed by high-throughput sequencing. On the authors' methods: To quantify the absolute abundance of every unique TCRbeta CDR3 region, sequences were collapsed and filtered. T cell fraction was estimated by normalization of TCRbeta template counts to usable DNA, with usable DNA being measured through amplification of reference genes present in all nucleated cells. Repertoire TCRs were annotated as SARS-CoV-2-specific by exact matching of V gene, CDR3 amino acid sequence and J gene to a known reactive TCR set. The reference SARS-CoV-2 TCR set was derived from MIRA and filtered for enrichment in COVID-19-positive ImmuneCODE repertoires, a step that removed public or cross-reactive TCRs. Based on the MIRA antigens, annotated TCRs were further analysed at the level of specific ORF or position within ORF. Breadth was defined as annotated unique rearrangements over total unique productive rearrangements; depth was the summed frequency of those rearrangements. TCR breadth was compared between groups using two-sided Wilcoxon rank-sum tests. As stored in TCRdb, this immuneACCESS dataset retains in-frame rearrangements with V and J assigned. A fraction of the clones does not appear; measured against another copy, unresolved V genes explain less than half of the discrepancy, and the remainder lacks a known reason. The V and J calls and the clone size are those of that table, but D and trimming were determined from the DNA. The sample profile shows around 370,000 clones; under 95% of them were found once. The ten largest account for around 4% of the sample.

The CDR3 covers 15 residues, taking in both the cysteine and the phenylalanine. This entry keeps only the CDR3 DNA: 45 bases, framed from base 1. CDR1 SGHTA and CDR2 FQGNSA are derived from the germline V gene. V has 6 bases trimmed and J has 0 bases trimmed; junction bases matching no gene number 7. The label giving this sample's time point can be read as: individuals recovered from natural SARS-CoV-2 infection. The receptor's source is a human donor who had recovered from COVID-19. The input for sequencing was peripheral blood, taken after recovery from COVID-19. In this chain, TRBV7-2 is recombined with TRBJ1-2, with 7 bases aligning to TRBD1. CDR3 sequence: CASRPGTAANYGYTF. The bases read TGTGCCAGCAGACCCGGGACAGCGGCTAACTATGGCTACACCTTC.